The rows below give T cell receptor beta chains drawn from one sample of a study of CXCR3-negative and CXCR3-positive naive CD8 T cells. Each CDR3 protein gets one entry in TCRdb, which reprocessed the 5' RACE reads and gives no DNA. The sample yields about 98,000 distinct CDR3 sequences, of which the top ten take up roughly 0.99%. Material: naive CXCR3+ CD8+ T cells from blood. These receptor sequences come from a human donor in good health. Some clones in this sample may be carry-over from other donors' samples. The CDR3 runs from the conserved cysteine through the conserved F or W.

TRBV29-1,TRBJ2-2,CSALLAGDHTGELFF
TRBV3-1,TRBJ2-7,CASSQDWSGSYEQYF
TRBV14,TRBJ1-1,CASSVPGQGMNTEAFF
TRBV7-9,TRBJ1-5,CASSLSDTNQPQHF
TRBV20-1,TRBJ1-5,CSASEGQGLVQPQHF
TRBV6-2/TRBV6-3,TRBJ2-7,CASSLADDWEQYF
TRBV12-3/TRBV12-4,TRBJ2-1,CASSLAPGLYNEQFF
TRBV6-1,TRBJ2-3,CASSGTSGRVVTDTQYF
TRBV29-1,TRBJ2-1,CSVVNRELSIEQFF
TRBV7-6,TRBJ2-1,CASSFGLNNEQFF
TRBV7-9,TRBJ2-3,CASSPAGWGLDTQYF
TRBV5-1,TRBJ1-5,CASSPGTHSNQPQHF
TRBV11-2,TRBJ2-1,CASSLPGGNNEQFF
TRBV6-5,TRBJ1-1,CASTVEWGAEAFF